The 13 T cell receptor beta chains listed next were all sequenced from one sample in a study of Graves' ophthalmopathy and Graves' hyperthyroidism. CDR3 regions of TCR beta were amplified from RNA transcripts. First-round RT-PCR with HTBI primers preceded a second-round multiplex PCR. TCRdb re-called the multiplex PCR reads through MiXCR, storing one row per CDR3 protein. The table has some 1.1 million distinct CDR3 sequences, about two fifths seen once; the top ten hold approximately 10%. Sequencing was carried out using peripheral blood or thyroid tissue (not recorded which). The source of these receptors is an adult man with Graves' hyperthyroidism.

This clonotype was counted a few times. The chain uses TRBV28 and TRBJ2-2, with D unclear. The CDR3 loop spans 15 amino acids. Germline lookup yields CDR1 MDHEN and CDR2 SYDVKM. With 6 bases removed from V and 1 base from J, the gap between germline ends came to 12 bases. As DNA, the CDR3 is TGTGCCAGCAGAGGGCAGATAGGGAACACCGGGGAGCTGTTTTTT. This encodes CASRGQIGNTGELFF.

This clonotype showed up many times. The chain joins TRBV12-3 or TRBV12-4 to TRBJ1-5; no clear D. Trimming cost V 4 bases and J 2 bases, with 9 bases left between them. This CDR3 comprises 14 residues. In DNA form, the CDR3 reads TGTGCCAGCAGTTCGACGACTGGCAATCAGCCCCAGCATTTT. It encodes CASSSTTGNQPQHF.

This chain links TRBV7-2 with TRBJ1-6, with 9 bases matching TRBD1. Germline assignment: CDR1 SGHTA and CDR2 FQGNSA. CDR3 size: 19 residues. V lost 6 bases, J lost 7 bases, and 19 bases stayed unmatched. The CDR3 region is CASSPIWTPFGQGNSPLHF. DNA for the CDR3: TGTGCCAGCAGTCCAATTTGGACCCCCTTCGGACAGGGGAATTCACCCCTCCACTTT.

In regard to this clonotype: A much more abundant neighbour one base away suggests this may be a read error. The chain joins TRBV2 to TRBJ1-1; no clear D. CDR3 size: 12 residues. The V gene lost 4 bases and the J gene lost 7 bases, with 10 bases spanning the gap. The germline CDR1 and CDR2 sequences are SNHLY and FYNNEI. CDR3 amino acids: CASSGVSHEAFF. CDR3 DNA sequence: TGTGCCAGCAGTGGGGTCAGCCATGAAGCTTTCTTT.

Ten or more counts support this clonotype. V gene TRBV7-9 combines with J gene TRBJ1-2; D remains unclear. V was cut by 3 bases and J by 3 bases, with 8 bases left in between. Germline CDR1 and CDR2: SEHNR and FQNEAQ (reference sequence). CDR3 length: 13 amino acids. The CDR3 DNA follows: TGTGCCAGCAGCTTGCTGCAGGACTATGGCTACACCTTC. Residues: CASSLLQDYGYTF.

Regarding this clonotype: A read error is possible here, since a much larger clone lies one base away. The genes are TRBV12-3 or TRBV12-4 and TRBJ1-2; possible D gene TRBD1, 5 bases. CDR3 size: 13 residues. The CDR3 spells CASSLDGGDGCTF. In DNA form, the CDR3 reads TGTGCCAGCAGTTTAGACGGAGGGGATGGCTGCACCTTC.

The gene calls are TRBV29-1 and TRBJ1-2; 7 nucleotides line up with TRBD1. Germline V CDR1 and CDR2: SQVTM, ANQGSEA. Trimming cost V 3 bases and J 2 bases; bases outside gene matches: 6. The CDR3 has 14 amino acids. CDR3 sequence (DNA): TGCAGCGTTGATGGGACAGAGGAAAACTATGGCTACACCTTC. It is translated as CSVDGTEENYGYTF.

At least ten counts were recorded for this clonotype. The V call is TRBV7-9, the J call TRBJ1-2; 10 positions agree with TRBD1. The CDR3 totals 16 residues. J gave up 4 bases and V 4 bases, and 9 bases lay outside the gene matches. The germline V gene encodes CDR1 SEHNR and CDR2 FQNEAQ (reference sequence). The DNA of the CDR3 is TGTGCCAGCAGCTCGACAGGGGGCGCGGGTATCTATGGCTACACCTTC. The encoded protein is CASSSTGGAGIYGYTF.

V gene TRBV5-1 combines with J gene TRBJ2-6, with D uncertain. The V end lost 1 base, the J end lost 0 bases, and 5 bases lay between the germline ends. Germline assignment: CDR1 SGHRS and CDR2 YFSETQ. The CDR3 covers 15 residues. CDR3 loop: CASSLQASGANVLTF. Here the CDR3 DNA reads TGCGCCAGCAGCTTGCAGGCCTCTGGGGCCAACGTCCTGACTTTC. Full variable domain (remainder filled in from reference TRBV5-1 and TRBJ2-6): KAGVTQTPRYLIKTRGQQVTLSCSPISGHRSVSWYQQTPGQGLQFLFEYFSETQRNKGNFPGRFSGRQFSNSRSEMNVSTLELGDSALYLCASSLQASGANVLTFGAGSRLTVL.

A remark on this clonotype: This may stem from a read error, because a much larger clone lies one nucleotide away. This rearrangement joins TRBV20-1 to TRBJ1-5, with TRBD1 matching 8 bases. The CDR3 has 15 residues. The germline V gene has CDR1 DFQATT and CDR2 SNEGSKA (reference sequence). The junction had 9 bases not matched to a gene; V was cut back by 5 bases and J by 3 bases. CDR3 sequence: CSARRRDRFNQPQHF. DNA for the CDR3: TGCAGTGCTCGGCGCCGGGACAGGTTCAATCAGCCCCAGCATTTT.

The chain couples TRBV5-6 to TRBJ2-6; D not resolved. Germline V gives CDR1 SGHDT, CDR2 YYEEEE. CDR3 size: 18 residues. Between the trimmed V and J ends, which lost 1 base and 0 bases, there was a span of 14 bases. The CDR3 spells CASSLLANSLSGANVLTF. The CDR3 DNA sequence: TGTGCCAGCAGCTTGTTGGCCAACAGCCTCTCTGGGGCCAACGTCCTGACTTTC.

The chain is built from TRBV7-6 and TRBJ1-4, with D possibly matching TRBD1 (5 bases). Trimming cost V 5 bases and J 12 bases, with 16 bases left between them. CDR3 length equals 13 residues. CDR1 is SGHVS and CDR2 is FNYEAQ in the germline V gene. The CDR3 protein is CASSLQRGGELFF. The CDR3, as DNA: TGTGCCAGCAGCCTTCAGAGGGGTGGGGAACTGTTTTTT.

CDR3 sequence: CATSREAGGPLHF. DNA for the CDR3: TGTGCCACCAGCAGAGAGGCAGGGGGACCCCTCCACTTT. This sequence joins TRBV15 and TRBJ1-6; TRBD1 matches at 7 bases. CDR3 length: 13 residues. Looked up from germline, CDR1 is LNHNV and CDR2 is YYDKDF (reference sequence). V lost 0 bases to trimming and J lost 12 bases; unmatched junction nucleotides: 2.